Presented here are 3 T cell receptor beta chains from one specimen sequenced in a study of CD8 T cells in ankylosing spondylitis (dated by TCRdb to 2016 to 2017). Study-wide findings and limitations: Blood from ankylosing spondylitis patients appeared to be characterized by a TCR beta motif composed of roughly 8 highly homologous amino acid variants.

No cognate antigen is known for these TCRs. The library was prepared using 5' RACE. Reads for this sample came from an Illumina HiSeq 2500. The raw public data were reprocessed by TCRdb itself: fastp quality trimming at Q25, MiXCR clonotype calling, in-frame beta chains only. Identical CDR3 protein sequences are pooled into one entry, listed with their most common genes and DNA. The table for this sample lists hundreds of thousands of distinct CDR3 sequences; approximately 17% of them were counted only once. The top ten constitute 0.95% to 1.1% of the sample. The specimen sequenced was blood, either unsorted or a sorted T cell fraction (not recorded which). The origin of the receptors is a male donor with ankylosing spondylitis.

This clonotype has ten or more counts. The rearrangement joins TRBV7-2 to TRBJ2-1; possibly TRBD2 for D (5 bases). Germline CDR1 reads SGHTA; CDR2 reads FQGNSA. This CDR3 is 14 amino acids long. The V end was cut by 5 bases, the J end by 0 bases, with 8 bases between. The CDR3 DNA sequence: TGTGCCAGCAGCCCCCGGGGCTCCTACAATGAGCAGTTCTTC. Translation: CASSPRGSYNEQFF.

V usage is TRBV12-3 or TRBV12-4 and J usage is TRBJ1-5; no clear D gene. V gave up 5 bases and J gave up 8 bases, with 10 bases separating them. The CDR3 loop spans 12 amino acids. The CDR3 protein is CASSPTTEPQHF. DNA for the CDR3: TGTGCCAGCAGTCCGACTACCGAGCCCCAGCATTTT.

V usage is TRBV30 and J usage is TRBJ1-5; the D is unclear. Germline lookup yields CDR1 GTSNPN and CDR2 SVGIG (reference sequence). The CDR3 extends over 14 amino acids. Trimming left V 0 bases short and J 7 bases short, with 13 bases between. The CDR3 sequence is CAWSVLRAGQPQHF. In DNA form, the CDR3 reads TGTGCCTGGAGTGTTTTAAGGGCCGGGCAGCCCCAGCATTTT.